The next 14 T cell receptor beta chains were all read from a single sample in a study of shared clonotypes between healthy human individuals. Repertoires were generated with immunoSEQ multiplex PCR, while TCRdb's copy carries only in-frame clones and drops some. The sample carries around 1.4 million clones, approximately 98.5% recorded once. Source material: naive CD4+ T cells sorted from blood. Regarding subset: CD45RA+ positively selected. These receptors all stem from a man aged 30 to 45 in good health.

The gene calls are TRBV4-2 and TRBJ2-7; tentative D call: TRBD2 (5 bases). Per the germline V gene, CDR1 is LGHNA and CDR2 is YNFKEQ. The CDR3 sequence is 18 residues long. The V and J ends lost 0 bases and 1 base respectively, with 19 bases between them. The CDR3: CASSQERSRLPISYEQYF. In DNA, the CDR3 is TGTGCCAGCAGCCAAGAAAGATCCAGACTACCAATTTCCTACGAGCAGTACTTC.

The chain is built from TRBV2 and TRBJ2-1; TRBD2 matches at 9 bases. The ends lost 4 bases at V and 2 bases at J; junction bases unmatched: 3. This CDR3 region has 15 residues. Germline CDR1 is SNHLY and CDR2 is FYNNEI. The CDR3 DNA reads as TGTGCCAGCAGTGGGGTAGCGGGAGCCTACAATGAGCAGTTCTTC. Protein: CASSGVAGAYNEQFF. Based on the CDR3 plus reference TRBV2 and TRBJ2-1, the full variable domain is EPEVTQTPSHQVTQMGQEVILRCVPISNHLYFYWYRQILGQKVEFLVSFYNNEISEKSEIFDDQFSVERPDGSNFTLKIRSTKLEDSAMYFCASSGVAGAYNEQFFGPGTRLTVL.

The rearrangement links TRBV7-9 to TRBJ2-1; D remains ambiguous. Germline V gene sequence: CDR1 SEHNR, CDR2 FQNEAQ (reference sequence). CDR3 length equals 13 residues. V shed 5 bases and J shed 5 bases, with 10 bases lying between them. The CDR3 DNA is TGTGCCAGCAGCGCATTGCCGGACAATGAGCAGTTCTTC. It yields the protein CASSALPDNEQFF. Based on the CDR3 plus reference TRBV7-9 and TRBJ2-1, the full variable domain is DTGVSQNPRHKITKRGQNVTFRCDPISEHNRLYWYRQTLGQGPEFLTYFQNEAQLEKSRLLSDRFSAERPKGSFSTLEIQRTEQGDSAMYLCASSALPDNEQFFGPGTRLTVL.

The chain couples TRBV11-2 to TRBJ1-1; the D gene is possibly TRBD1 (6 bases). V was cut by 4 bases and J by 4 bases, with 22 bases left in between. This CDR3 region has 17 residues. Germline CDR1 is SGHAT and CDR2 is FQNNGV. The CDR3 DNA reads as TGTGCCAGCAGCTCATACTTGATGGGGGGGCGAAGCACTGAAGCTTTCTTT. Translating gives CASSSYLMGGRSTEAFF.

The chain carries TRBV7-6 and TRBJ2-3, with TRBD2 matching 8 bases. The trim removed 2 bases at V and 6 bases at J, leaving 1 base unmatched. Germline V gives CDR1 SGHVS, CDR2 FNYEAQ. The CDR3 extends over 13 amino acids. CDR3 amino acids: CASSLPGGDTQYF. Written as DNA, the CDR3 is TGTGCCAGCAGCTTACCGGGGGGGGATACGCAGTATTTT.

J is TRBJ1-4 and V is TRBV28, with D maybe TRBD1 (5 bases). CDR1 is MDHEN, CDR2 SYDVKM, per germline. CDR3 length equals 14 residues. V was cut by 4 bases and J by 3 bases, with 9 bases left in between. The CDR3 region is CASSWGGSNEKLFF. In DNA, the CDR3 is TGTGCCAGCAGTTGGGGGGGTTCTAATGAAAAACTGTTTTTT.

The CDR3 coding sequence is TGTGCCAGCTCTCCCCGACAGGGGGAACAAGAGACCCAGTACTTC. Encoded protein: CASSPRQGEQETQYF. V usage is TRBV18 and J usage is TRBJ2-5, with 9 bases identical to TRBD1. Looked up from germline, CDR1 is KGHSH and CDR2 is LQKENI. The J segment lost 2 bases and the V segment lost 6 bases, leaving 7 bases of the junction unmatched. This CDR3 is 15 amino acids long.

This clone came up once. This chain connects TRBV29-1 to TRBJ2-3; D not certain. The V and J ends lost 4 bases and 5 bases respectively, with 13 bases between them. The CDR3 consists of 13 residues. The V gene's germline CDR1 is SQVTM and CDR2 ANQGSEA. CDR3 protein: CSVVDSPGDTQYF. CDR3 coding DNA: TGCAGCGTTGTTGATAGTCCCGGAGATACGCAGTATTTT.

The DNA of the CDR3 is TGTGCCAGCAGGGGGACGGGGACTGAAGCTTTCTTT. Amino acid sequence: CASRGTGTEAFF. V usage is TRBV25-1 and J usage is TRBJ1-1; tentative D call: TRBD1 (5 bases). From germline, CDR1 is MGHDK and CDR2 SYGVNS. Deletions cut 6 bases from V and 5 bases from J, with 10 bases between. The CDR3 is 12 residues long.

The chain uses TRBV20-1 and TRBJ1-2; a weak D match, TRBD1 (5 bases). V lost 5 bases to trimming and J lost 6 bases, with 10 bases between them. CDR3 size: 11 residues. Germline values: CDR1 DFQATT, CDR2 SNEGSKA (reference sequence). CDR3 in amino acids: CSAHKTDGYTF. The DNA for the CDR3 is TGCAGTGCTCACAAGACAGATGGCTACACCTTC.

The genes are TRBV7-9 and TRBJ2-2, with D possibly being TRBD1 or TRBD2 (6 bases each). Germline CDR1 reads SEHNR; CDR2 reads FQNEAQ (reference sequence). Trimming cost V 9 bases and J 5 bases, with 31 bases left between them. The CDR3 is 19 residues long. This CDR3 is CASRGLAAQGLSGTGELFF. CDR3 nucleotide sequence: TGTGCCAGTAGGGGCCTAGCCGCACAGGGACTGAGTGGTACCGGGGAGCTGTTTTTT.

CDR3 nucleotides: TGCGCCAGCAGCTTGACCCCCGGGACAGGGGGTTCCGGGGAGCTGTTTTTT. Its protein product is CASSLTPGTGGSGELFF. The V gene is TRBV5-1, the J gene TRBJ2-2; 11 bases agree with TRBD1. The CDR3 is 17 amino acids. Trimming cost V 1 base and J 6 bases; bases outside gene matches: 8. CDR1 is SGHRS and CDR2 is YFSETQ in the germline V gene.

The chain uses TRBV27 and TRBJ2-7, with D uncertain. The V gene lost 6 bases and the J gene lost 1 base, with 16 bases spanning the gap. CDR1 MNHEY and CDR2 SMNVEV come from the germline V gene (reference sequence). The CDR3 loop spans 15 amino acids. CDR3 sequence: CASRDVGSWSYEQYF. CDR3 DNA: TGTGCCAGCAGGGACGTGGGTTCTTGGTCCTACGAGCAGTACTTC.

This chain uses TRBV19 with TRBJ2-5, with TRBD1 matching 12 bases. Germline assignment: CDR1 LNHDA and CDR2 SQIVND (reference sequence). The CDR3 spans 17 residues. V lost 4 bases and J lost 7; bases outside the gene matches: 13. DNA of the CDR3: TGTGCCAGTAGTACCCTACCGGGACAGGGGGCAGGAGGGACCCAGTACTTC. It is translated as CASSTLPGQGAGGTQYF.